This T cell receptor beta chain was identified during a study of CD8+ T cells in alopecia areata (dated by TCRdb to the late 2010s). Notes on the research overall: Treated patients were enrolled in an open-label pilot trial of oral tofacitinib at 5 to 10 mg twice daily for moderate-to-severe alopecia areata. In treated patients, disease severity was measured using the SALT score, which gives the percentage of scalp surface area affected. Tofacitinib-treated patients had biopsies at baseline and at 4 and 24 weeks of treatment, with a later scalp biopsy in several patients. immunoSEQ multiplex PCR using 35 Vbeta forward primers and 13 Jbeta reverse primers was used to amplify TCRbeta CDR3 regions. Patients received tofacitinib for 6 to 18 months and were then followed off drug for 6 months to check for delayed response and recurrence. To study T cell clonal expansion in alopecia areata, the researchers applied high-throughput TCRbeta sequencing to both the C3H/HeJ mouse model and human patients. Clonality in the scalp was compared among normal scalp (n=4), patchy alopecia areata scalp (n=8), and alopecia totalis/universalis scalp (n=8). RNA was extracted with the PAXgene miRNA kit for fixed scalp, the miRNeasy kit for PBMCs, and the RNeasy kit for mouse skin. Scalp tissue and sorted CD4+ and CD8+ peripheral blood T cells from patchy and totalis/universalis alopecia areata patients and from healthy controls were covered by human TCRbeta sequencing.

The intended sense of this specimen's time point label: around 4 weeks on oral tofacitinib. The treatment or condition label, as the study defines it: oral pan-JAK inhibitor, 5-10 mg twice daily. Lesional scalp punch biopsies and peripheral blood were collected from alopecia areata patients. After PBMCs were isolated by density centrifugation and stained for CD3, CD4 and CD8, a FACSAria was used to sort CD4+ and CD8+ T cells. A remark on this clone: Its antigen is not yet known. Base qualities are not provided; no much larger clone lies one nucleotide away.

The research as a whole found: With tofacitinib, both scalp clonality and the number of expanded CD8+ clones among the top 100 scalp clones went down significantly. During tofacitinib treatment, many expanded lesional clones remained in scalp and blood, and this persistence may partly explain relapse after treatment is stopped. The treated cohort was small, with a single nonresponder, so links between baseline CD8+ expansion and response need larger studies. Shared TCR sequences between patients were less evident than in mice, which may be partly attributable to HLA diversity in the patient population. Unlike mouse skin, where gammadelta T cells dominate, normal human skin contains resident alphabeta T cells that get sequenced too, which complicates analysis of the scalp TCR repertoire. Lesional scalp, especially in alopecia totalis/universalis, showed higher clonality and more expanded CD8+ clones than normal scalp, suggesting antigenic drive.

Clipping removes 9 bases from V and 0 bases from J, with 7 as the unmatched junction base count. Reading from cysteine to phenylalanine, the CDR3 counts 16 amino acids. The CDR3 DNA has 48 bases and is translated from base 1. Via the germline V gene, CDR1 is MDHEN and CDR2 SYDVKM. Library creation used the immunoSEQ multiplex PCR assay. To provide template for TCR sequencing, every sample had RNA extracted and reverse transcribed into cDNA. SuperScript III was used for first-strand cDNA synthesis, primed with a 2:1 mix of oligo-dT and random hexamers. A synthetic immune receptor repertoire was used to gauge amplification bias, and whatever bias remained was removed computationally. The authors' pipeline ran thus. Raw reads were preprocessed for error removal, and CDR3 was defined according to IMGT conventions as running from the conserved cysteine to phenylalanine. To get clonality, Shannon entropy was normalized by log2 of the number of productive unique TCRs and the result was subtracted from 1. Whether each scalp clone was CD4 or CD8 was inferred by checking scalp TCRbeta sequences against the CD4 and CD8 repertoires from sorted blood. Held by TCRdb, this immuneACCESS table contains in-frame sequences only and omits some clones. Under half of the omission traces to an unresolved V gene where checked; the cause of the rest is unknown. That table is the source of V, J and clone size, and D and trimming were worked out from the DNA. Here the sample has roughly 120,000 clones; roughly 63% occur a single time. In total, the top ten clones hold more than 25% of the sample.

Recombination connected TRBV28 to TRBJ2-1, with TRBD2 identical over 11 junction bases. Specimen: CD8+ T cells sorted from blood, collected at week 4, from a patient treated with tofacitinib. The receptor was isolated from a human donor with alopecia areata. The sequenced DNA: TGTGCCAGTACTAGCGGGGGCTTCAGCTCCTACAATGAGCAGTTCTTC. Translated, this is CASTSGGFSSYNEQFF.